This T cell receptor (beta chain) comes out of a study of T cells expressing NK-cell markers. At the level of the study: It was sorted CD3+CD56+NKG2C+, CD3+CD56+NKG2C- and CD3+CD56-NKG2C+ T cells that supplied the TCR beta repertoires. Sequenced donors, eight in total, included seven who were HCMV-seropositive and one who was seronegative.

TCRdb reprocessed the 5' RACE reads and stores each CDR3 protein as one record, lacking DNA. The ten most abundant clones cover 20% to 25% of a sample with over 150,000 distinct CDR3 sequences. In germline, CDR1 is MNHEY, CDR2 SVGAGI. CDR3 length: 14 amino acids. The study's findings and limits: Dominant NKG2C+ clonotypes were found to form roughly 1.0-7.5% of CD8+ T cells in over five donors. Nothing established the HCMV specificity of expanded NKG2C+ T cell clones.

Points on this clonotype: Its antigen is not known.

Sequenced sample: blood T cells: a sorted CD56 or NKG2C T cell subset, CD4+ or CD8+ T cells, or bulk PBMC T cells (not recorded which). The chain employs TRBV6-5 and TRBJ2-6. The sequence was obtained from a man aged 18 to 70 in good health. CDR3 region: CASSWRSGANVLTF.